Following are 18 T cell receptor beta chains from one sample sequenced in a study of T cell changes during pregnancy in multiple sclerosis. Measured with immunoSEQ multiplex PCR; TCRdb has only the in-frame clones, and not every one. The sample shows tens of thousands of clones, roughly 96% of them seen only once. Source: CD8+ T cells from peripheral blood mononuclear cells, taken after pregnancy. Every receptor here comes from a female donor with multiple sclerosis, enrolled in a pregnancy study.

This chain uses TRBV28 with TRBJ2-5; weak D call: TRBD1 (6 bases). The CDR3 contains 15 residues. The V end lost 5 bases, the J end lost 2 bases, and 15 bases lay between the germline ends. Germline V gene data show CDR1 as MDHEN and CDR2 as SYDVKM. CDR3 amino acids: CASSPLPGTQETQYF. CDR3 nucleotide sequence: TGTGCCAGCAGTCCCCTCCCAGGGACACAAGAGACCCAGTACTTC.

CDR3 amino acids: CASSASEAYEQYF. CDR3 coding DNA: TGTGCCAGCAGCGCTTCGGAGGCCTACGAGCAGTACTTC. This chain links TRBV9 with TRBJ2-7, with a weak D call TRBD2 (5 bases). CDR1 is SGDLS, CDR2 YYNGEE, per germline. Trimming took 3 bases from V and 2 from J, leaving 9 bases between them. The CDR3 runs 13 residues. Complete variable domain (other parts from reference TRBV9 and TRBJ2-7): DSGVTQTPKHLITATGQRVTLRCSPRSGDLSVYWYQQSLDQGLQFLIQYYNGEERAKGNILERFSAQQFPDLHSELNLSSLELGDSALYFCASSASEAYEQYFGPGTRLTVT.

The chain employs TRBV19 and TRBJ2-6; possible D gene TRBD2, 5 bases. The CDR3 runs 16 residues. Germline CDR1 is LNHDA and CDR2 is SQIVND (reference sequence). The V gene lost 3 bases and the J gene lost 0 bases, with 9 bases spanning the gap. CDR3 region: CASSISGVSGANVLTF. The CDR3 DNA reads TGTGCCAGTAGTATCTCCGGGGTCTCTGGGGCCAACGTCCTGACTTTC.

This chain connects TRBV28 to TRBJ2-7; no clear D gene. The V gene lost 4 bases and the J gene lost 1 base, with 5 bases spanning the gap. Germline loops: CDR1 MDHEN, CDR2 SYDVKM. The CDR3 spans 12 residues. CDR3 bases: TGTGCCAGCAGTTCTCGTTCCTACGAGCAGTACTTC. Its protein is CASSSRSYEQYF.

This clone has just one count. The V call is TRBV19, the J call TRBJ2-2; weak D call: TRBD1 (5 bases). TRBJ1-4 matches the DNA end more closely, so the J call is doubtful. Per germline, CDR1 LNHDA and CDR2 SQIVND (reference sequence). The CDR3 length is 14 residues. The CDR3 loop reads CASSMGLAGVKLFF. CDR3 DNA: TGTGCCAGTAGTATGGGACTAGCGGGAGTAAAACTGTTTTTT.

V usage is TRBV6-5 and J usage is TRBJ2-7; TRBD2 agrees at 8 bases. V gave up 6 bases and J gave up 2 bases; unmatched junction bases: 6. The CDR3 has 14 residues. CDR1 MNHEY and CDR2 SVGAGI come from the germline V gene. DNA for the CDR3: TGTGCCAGCAGACCTTTAGCGGGACCCTACGAGCAGTACTTC. This codes for CASRPLAGPYEQYF.

The V call is TRBV6-5, the J call TRBJ2-2; a possible D gene is TRBD1 (5 bases). The CDR3 contains 14 residues. Germline V lookup: CDR1 MNHEY, CDR2 SVGAGI. Trimming stripped 4 bases from V and 4 bases from J, with 10 bases between. The CDR3 loop reads CASSWARGTGELFF. The CDR3 nucleotides are TGTGCCAGCAGTTGGGCTAGGGGCACCGGGGAGCTGTTTTTT.

The V call is TRBV2, the J call TRBJ2-7; 10 nucleotides line up with TRBD1. CDR1 and CDR2 from the germline V gene are SNHLY and FYNNEI. This CDR3 spans 14 amino acids. The junction had 9 bases not matched to a gene; V was cut back by 6 bases and J by 7 bases. The CDR3 spells CASRGGQGMDEQYF. CDR3 DNA: TGTGCCAGCAGGGGGGGACAGGGGATGGATGAGCAGTACTTC.

The chain has TRBV7-6 and TRBJ2-3; 8 nucleotides agree with TRBD2. Germline V CDR1 and CDR2: SGHVS, FNYEAQ. With V trimmed by 7 bases and J by 4 bases, 7 bases remained unmatched. The CDR3 runs 14 residues. For the CDR3, the DNA is TGTGCCAGCACCCATGAAGCGGGAGCAGATACGCAGTATTTT. It codes for CASTHEAGADTQYF.

The chain uses TRBV4-3 and TRBJ1-1; D is unclear. V lost 0 bases and J 5 bases, leaving 16 bases between the germline ends. The CDR3 is 16 amino acids. Per the germline V gene, CDR1 is LGHNA and CDR2 is YSLEER. The chain's CDR3 is CASSQDMGSLATEAFF. The CDR3 bases are TGCGCCAGCAGCCAAGATATGGGGAGCTTGGCGACTGAAGCTTTCTTT.

The chain recombines TRBV6-5 with TRBJ2-7, with 11 positions matching TRBD1. CDR1 is MNHEY, CDR2 SVGAGI, per germline. This CDR3 spans 15 amino acids. The trim removed 2 bases at V and 5 bases at J, leaving 5 bases unmatched. CDR3 coding DNA: TGTGCCAGCAGTTACCTCGGACAGGGGGCAGACGAGCAGTACTTC. This encodes CASSYLGQGADEQYF.

The V call is TRBV7-9, the J call TRBJ2-7, with a weak D call TRBD2 (5 bases). V was clipped by 5 bases and J by 4 bases, with 15 bases between them. The V gene's germline CDR1 is SEHNR and CDR2 FQNEAQ (reference sequence). This CDR3 is built from 14 residues. CDR3 in DNA: TGTGCCAGCAGCCCTCCTCGGGGTCCGTACGAGCAGTACTTC. This encodes CASSPPRGPYEQYF.

The chain links TRBV4-3 to TRBJ1-2, with D perhaps TRBD1 (5 bases). Trimming shortened V by 4 bases and J by 4 bases, and 16 bases separated the two germline ends. CDR1 is LGHNA, CDR2 YSLEER, per germline. The CDR3 spans 15 residues. CDR3 DNA: TGCGCCAGCAGCCCTGGGGCGTCCTTCCTCTATGGCTACACCTTC. Its protein product is CASSPGASFLYGYTF.

V gene TRBV5-1 combines with J gene TRBJ2-7; 8 bases match TRBD1. In germline, CDR1 is SGHRS, CDR2 YFSETQ. The CDR3 runs to 16 residues. V shed 2 bases and J 6 bases; nucleotides not matched to a gene: 13. The DNA of the CDR3 is TGCGCCAGCAGCTTTTTAACCGGGACAGGAAACCGCGAGCAGTACTTC. Translated, it gives CASSFLTGTGNREQYF.

The chain links TRBV27 to TRBJ1-1; 9 bases fit TRBD1. CDR3 length equals 15 residues. J gave up 1 base and V 8 bases, and 8 bases lay outside the gene matches. Germline values: CDR1 MNHEY, CDR2 SMNVEV (reference sequence). CDR3 nucleotides: TGTGCCAGCGTCCCGGGACAGGGACCGAACACTGAAGCTTTCTTT. Residues: CASVPGQGPNTEAFF.

The chain joins TRBV5-6 to TRBJ2-5, with TRBD1 matching over 11 bases. The ends lost 2 bases at V and 0 bases at J; junction bases unmatched: 9. Germline CDR1 and CDR2: SGHDT and YYEEEE. There are 18 residues in the CDR3. The CDR3 here is CASSFGQGALRYQETQYF. The CDR3 coding sequence is TGTGCCAGCAGCTTTGGACAGGGGGCCCTTAGATACCAAGAGACCCAGTACTTC.

The rearrangement links TRBV7-8 to TRBJ2-1; possible D gene TRBD1, 6 bases. This CDR3 comprises 15 residues. Trimming took off 2 bases at V and 0 bases at J, with 8 bases between the two ends. Germline CDR1 is SGHVS and CDR2 is FQNEAQ. CDR3: CASSLFRGSYNEQFF. CDR3 DNA sequence: TGTGCCAGCAGCTTATTCAGGGGCTCCTACAATGAGCAGTTCTTC.

CDR3 coding DNA: TGCGCCAGCAGCCCGGACTTTCTAGAAGCTTTCTTT. It translates to CASSPDFLEAFF. The chain employs TRBV5-1 and TRBJ1-1; D is uncertain. The CDR3 is 12 residues long. Trimming took 4 bases from V and 8 from J, leaving 12 bases between them. Germline V gives CDR1 SGHRS, CDR2 YFSETQ.